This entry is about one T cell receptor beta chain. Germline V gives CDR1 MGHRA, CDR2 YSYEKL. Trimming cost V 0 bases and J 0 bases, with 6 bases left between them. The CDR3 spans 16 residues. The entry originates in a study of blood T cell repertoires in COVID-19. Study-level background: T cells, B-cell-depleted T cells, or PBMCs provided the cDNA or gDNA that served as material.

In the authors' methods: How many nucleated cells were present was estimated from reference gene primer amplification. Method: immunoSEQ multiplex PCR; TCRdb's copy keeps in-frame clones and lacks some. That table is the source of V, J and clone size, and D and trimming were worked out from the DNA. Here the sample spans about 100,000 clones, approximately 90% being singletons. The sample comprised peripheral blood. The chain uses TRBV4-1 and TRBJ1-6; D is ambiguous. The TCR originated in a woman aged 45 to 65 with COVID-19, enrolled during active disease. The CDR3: CASSQEGSSYNSPLHF. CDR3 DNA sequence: TGCGCCAGCAGCCAAGAGGGGAGCTCCTATAATTCACCCCTCCACTTT.